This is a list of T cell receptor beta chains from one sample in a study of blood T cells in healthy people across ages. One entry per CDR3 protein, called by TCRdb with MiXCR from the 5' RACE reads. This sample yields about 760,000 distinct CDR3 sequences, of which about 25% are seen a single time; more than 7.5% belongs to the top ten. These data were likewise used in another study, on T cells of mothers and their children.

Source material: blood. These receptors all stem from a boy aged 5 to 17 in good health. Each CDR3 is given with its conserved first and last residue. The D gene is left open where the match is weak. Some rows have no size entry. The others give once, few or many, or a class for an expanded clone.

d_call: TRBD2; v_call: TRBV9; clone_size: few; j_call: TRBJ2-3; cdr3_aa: CASSVTAGADTQYF; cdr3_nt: TGTGCCAGCAGCGTGACCGCGGGAGCGGATACGCAGTATTTT
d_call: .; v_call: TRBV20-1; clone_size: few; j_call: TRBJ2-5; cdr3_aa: CSASTPPKTQYF; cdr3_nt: TGCAGTGCTAGCACACCCCCTAAGACCCAGTACTTC
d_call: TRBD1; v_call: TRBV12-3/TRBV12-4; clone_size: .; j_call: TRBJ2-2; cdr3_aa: CVSSLRGRGTGELFF; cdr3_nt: TGTGTCAGCAGTTTAAGGGGGCGCGGGACCGGGGAGCTGTTTTTT
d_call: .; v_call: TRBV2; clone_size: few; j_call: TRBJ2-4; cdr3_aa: CASSDPGLQYF; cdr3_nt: TGTGCCAGCAGTGATCCGGGCCTTCAGTACTTC
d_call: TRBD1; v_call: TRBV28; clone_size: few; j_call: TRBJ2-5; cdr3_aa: CASSFMGQGDQETQYF; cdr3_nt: TGTGCCAGCAGTTTCATGGGGCAGGGGGACCAAGAGACCCAGTACTTC
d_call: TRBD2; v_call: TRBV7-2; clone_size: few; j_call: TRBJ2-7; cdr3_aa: CASSFPSGGGNYEQYF; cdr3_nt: TGTGCCAGCAGCTTCCCTAGCGGGGGGGGTAACTACGAGCAGTACTTC
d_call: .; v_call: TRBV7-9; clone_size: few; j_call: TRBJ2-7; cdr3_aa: CASSLTAGTYEQYF; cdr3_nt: TGTGCCAGCAGCCTTACCGCGGGTACCTACGAGCAGTACTTC
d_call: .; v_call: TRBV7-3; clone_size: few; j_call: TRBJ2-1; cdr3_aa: CASSTNPYNNEQFF; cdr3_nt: TGTGCCAGCAGCACAAACCCCTATAACAATGAGCAGTTCTTC
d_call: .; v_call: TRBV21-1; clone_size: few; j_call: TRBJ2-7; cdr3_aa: CASFSSEQYF; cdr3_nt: TGTGCCAGCTTTTCTAGCGAGCAGTACTTC
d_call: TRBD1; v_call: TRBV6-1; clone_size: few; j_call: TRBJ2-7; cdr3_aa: CASKDRGDEQYF; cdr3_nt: TGTGCCAGCAAGGACAGGGGGGACGAGCAGTACTTC
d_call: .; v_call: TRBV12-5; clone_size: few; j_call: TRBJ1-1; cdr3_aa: CASGFQGGTEAFF; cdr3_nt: TGTGCTAGTGGTTTTCAGGGAGGGACTGAAGCTTTCTTT
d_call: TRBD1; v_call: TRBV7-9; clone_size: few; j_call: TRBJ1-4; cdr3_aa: CASRFRPGQGGEKLFF; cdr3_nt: TGTGCCAGCAGATTCCGTCCGGGACAGGGGGGTGAAAAACTGTTTTTT
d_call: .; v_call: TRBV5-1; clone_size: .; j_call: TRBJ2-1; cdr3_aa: CASSLGRPSYNEQFF; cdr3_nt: TGCGCCAGCAGCTTAGGGAGGCCCTCCTACAATGAGCAGTTCTTC
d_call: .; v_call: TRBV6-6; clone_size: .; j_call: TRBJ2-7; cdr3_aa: CASSYGATYEQYF; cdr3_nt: TGTGCCAGCAGTTACGGGGCAACCTACGAGCAGTACTTC
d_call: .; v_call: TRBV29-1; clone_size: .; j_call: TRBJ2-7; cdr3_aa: CSVENPAGDYEQYF; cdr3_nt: TGCAGCGTTGAGAACCCAGCGGGCGACTACGAGCAGTACTTC
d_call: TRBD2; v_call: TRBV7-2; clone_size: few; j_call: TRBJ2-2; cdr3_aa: CASSLGVAGEASTGELFF; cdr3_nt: TGTGCCAGCAGCTTAGGAGTCGCGGGAGAGGCGAGCACCGGGGAGCTGTTTTTT
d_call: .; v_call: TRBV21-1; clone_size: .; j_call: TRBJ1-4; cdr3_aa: CARVPEKLFF; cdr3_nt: TGTGCCAGAGTCCCAGAAAAACTGTTTTTT
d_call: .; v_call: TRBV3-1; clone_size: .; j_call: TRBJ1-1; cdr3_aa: CASSQVEGVAAFF; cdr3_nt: TGTGCCAGCAGCCAAGTAGAAGGGGTAGCAGCTTTCTTT
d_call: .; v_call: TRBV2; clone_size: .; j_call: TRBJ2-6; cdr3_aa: CASSGAVPGANVLTF; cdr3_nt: TGTGCCAGCAGTGGGGCAGTCCCGGGGGCCAACGTCCTGACTTTC
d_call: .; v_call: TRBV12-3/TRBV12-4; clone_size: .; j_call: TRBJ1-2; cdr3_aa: CASSLTEQGHYGYTF; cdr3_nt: TGTGCCAGCAGCTTAACGGAACAGGGCCACTATGGCTACACCTTC
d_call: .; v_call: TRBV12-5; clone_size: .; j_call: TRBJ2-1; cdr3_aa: CASGPEGSSYNEQFF; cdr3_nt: TGTGCTAGTGGCCCCGAGGGAAGCTCCTACAATGAGCAGTTCTTC
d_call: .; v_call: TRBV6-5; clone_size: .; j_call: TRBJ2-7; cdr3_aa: CASTRTQSSYEQYF; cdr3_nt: TGTGCCAGCACTAGGACACAGAGCTCCTACGAGCAGTACTTC
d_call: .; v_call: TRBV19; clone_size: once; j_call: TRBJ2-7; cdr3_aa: CASSIVGGEQYF; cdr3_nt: TGTGCCAGTAGTATAGTCGGGGGCGAGCAGTACTTC